The T cell receptor beta chain under discussion was sequenced for a study of human T cells and chemical hapten exposure. This clonotype was recorded many times. TCRdb re-derived calls from the RACE reads in MiXCR, one entry per CDR3 protein. The sample has 300,000 to 450,000 distinct CDR3 sequences, approximately 5% seen once; the top ten hold 2.5% to 3%. Time point given: pre-sensitization, week 0. The treatment denotes: therapeutic diphenylcyclopropenone sensitization with weekly scalp DPC. Germline CDR1 KGHDR, CDR2 SFDVKD. The ends were cut back, 2 bases at V and 2 bases at J, with 5 bases in the middle. The CDR3 is 14 amino acids.

The gene calls are TRBV24-1 and TRBJ2-2; D unclear. This TCR derives from a woman between 50 and 59 years old with alopecia areata. Some clones in this sample may be carry-over from other donors' samples. The sample in question was whole blood, obtained in connection with sensitization to the hapten diphenylcyclopropenone (DPC). CDR3 DNA sequence: TGTGCCACCAGTGATTACCCCAACACCGGGGAGCTGTTTTTT. It specifies CATSDYPNTGELFF.